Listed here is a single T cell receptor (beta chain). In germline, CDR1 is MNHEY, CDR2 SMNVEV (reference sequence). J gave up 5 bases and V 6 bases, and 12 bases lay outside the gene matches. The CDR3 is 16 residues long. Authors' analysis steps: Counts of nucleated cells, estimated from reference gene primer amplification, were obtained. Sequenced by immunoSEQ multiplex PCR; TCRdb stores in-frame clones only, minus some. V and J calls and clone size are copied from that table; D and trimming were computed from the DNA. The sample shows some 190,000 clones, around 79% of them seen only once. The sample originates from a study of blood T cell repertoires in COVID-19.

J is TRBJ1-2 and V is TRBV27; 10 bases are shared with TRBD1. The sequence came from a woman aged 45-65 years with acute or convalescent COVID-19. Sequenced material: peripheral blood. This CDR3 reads CASRSTGGAFPYGYTF. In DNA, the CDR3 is TGTGCCAGCAGGTCGACAGGGGGCGCTTTCCCTTATGGCTACACCTTC.